One and the same sample provided the 21 T cell receptor beta chains below, sequenced in a study of cytomegalovirus exposure and HLA in healthy donors. 13 Jbeta primers and 60 Vbeta primers were used for the PCR. Using immunoSEQ multiplex PCR, the repertoire was profiled, and TCRdb retains in-frame clones only, with some absent. The sample includes around 150,000 clones, roughly four fifths of them seen just once. Sequencing input: PBMCs. These TCRs come from a woman in her 40s in good health and CMV-seronegative.

V gene TRBV4-1 combines with J gene TRBJ1-5; D uncertain. The CDR3 covers 14 residues. CDR1 is MGHRA, CDR2 YSYEKL, per germline. Trimming took off 2 bases at V and 7 bases at J, with 12 bases between the two ends. The CDR3 DNA is TGCGCCAGCAGCCAACCCCAGAATTCACAGCCCCAGCATTTT. Translated, it gives CASSQPQNSQPQHF.

CDR3 nucleotide sequence: TGTGCCAGCAGCCAAGCCCCTAGCGGGGGGGCCGGTACGCAGTATTTT. It yields the protein CASSQAPSGGAGTQYF. The chain carries TRBV4-2 and TRBJ2-3, with 12 positions matching TRBD2. The V gene's germline CDR1 is LGHNA and CDR2 YNFKEQ. V shed 1 base and J 8 bases; nucleotides not matched to a gene: 7. The length of the CDR3 is 16 residues.

The J gene is TRBJ1-2, the V gene TRBV5-6; TRBD1 matches at 7 bases. The CDR3 is 15 residues long. Germline-derived CDR1 and CDR2 are SGHDT and YYEEEE. V shed 0 bases and J 2 bases; nucleotides not matched to a gene: 4. The CDR3 DNA is TGTGCCAGCAGCTTGGGACAGGGCTTCAACTATGGCTACACCTTC. Translation gives CASSLGQGFNYGYTF.

The chain carries TRBV5-6 and TRBJ1-1; D remains ambiguous. Trimming left V 4 bases short and J 0 bases short, with 10 bases between. CDR3 size: 14 residues. Germline V gene lookup returns CDR1 SGHDT and CDR2 YYEEEE. CDR3 residues: CASSPRVMNTEAFF. In nucleotides, the CDR3 is TGTGCCAGCAGCCCCCGGGTAATGAACACTGAAGCTTTCTTT.

This clone was counted a single time. The J gene is TRBJ2-1, the V gene TRBV7-9; TRBD2 matches 14 bases. Germline V gene sequence: CDR1 SEHNR, CDR2 FQNEAQ (reference sequence). With 0 bases clipped from V and 7 bases from J, the junction kept 5 bases outside the gene matches. This CDR3 contains 17 residues. CDR3 in DNA: TGTGCCAGCAGCTTAGCGACTAGCGGGGGGGCCCCGAATGAGCAGTTCTTC. This gives the protein CASSLATSGGAPNEQFF.

The chain carries TRBV11-2 and TRBJ2-3; possible D gene TRBD1, 6 bases. The germline V gene has CDR1 SGHAT and CDR2 FQNNGV. Deletions cut 5 bases from V and 6 bases from J, with 18 bases between. CDR3 size: 15 residues. CDR3 nucleotide sequence: TGTGCCAGCAGCGAACGACTGGGGGCACTGGATACGCAGTATTTT. Residues: CASSERLGALDTQYF.

The J gene is TRBJ1-1, the V gene TRBV27; TRBD1 might be the D (5 bases). The germline V and J ends were trimmed by 6 bases and 0 bases, with 11 bases remaining between them. CDR1 and CDR2 (germline): MNHEY, SMNVEV (reference sequence). The CDR3 contains 14 residues. The CDR3: CASRTGLLNTEAFF. As DNA, the CDR3 is TGTGCCAGCAGGACGGGACTCCTGAACACTGAAGCTTTCTTT.

This sequence joins TRBV7-9 and TRBJ1-2; D is uncertain. V was pared by 6 bases and J by 7 bases, with 18 bases between. CDR3 length: 14 residues. In germline, CDR1 is SEHNR, CDR2 FQNEAQ (reference sequence). Here the CDR3 reads CASSVEAEGSGYTF. CDR3 bases: TGTGCCAGCAGTGTAGAGGCTGAAGGGAGTGGCTACACCTTC.

This chain uses TRBV18 with TRBJ1-1; the D is unclear. The CDR3 consists of 13 residues. CDR1 KGHSH and CDR2 LQKENI come from the germline V gene. The germline V and J ends were trimmed by 4 bases and 3 bases, with 9 bases remaining between them. Written as DNA, the CDR3 is TGTGCCAGCTCACGAGGCGGGTACACTGAAGCTTTCTTT. Translated: CASSRGGYTEAFF.

The chain links TRBV4-1 to TRBJ1-5, with TRBD1 identical over 10 bases. The germline V gene encodes CDR1 MGHRA and CDR2 YSYEKL. The CDR3 length is 15 residues. J lost 7 bases, V lost 4 bases, and 7 bases had no gene match. The CDR3 DNA sequence: TGCGCCAGCAGCCTACGAATGGGACAGGGGCAGCCCCAGCATTTT. It is translated as CASSLRMGQGQPQHF.

V and J are TRBV7-9 and TRBJ1-1, with D perhaps TRBD1 (6 bases). Trimming took off 5 bases at V and 4 bases at J, with 17 bases between the two ends. This CDR3 is built from 15 residues. CDR1 SEHNR and CDR2 FQNEAQ come from the germline V gene (reference sequence). The CDR3, as DNA: TGTGCCAGCAGCCTAGTTCCGCAGGGGCGCACTGAAGCTTTCTTT. Translating gives CASSLVPQGRTEAFF.

The rearrangement links TRBV5-1 to TRBJ1-4; TRBD1 matches at 9 bases. Trimming removed 2 bases from V and 8 bases from J; junction bases left unmatched: 10. The CDR3 runs 16 residues. Germline V CDR1 and CDR2: SGHRS, YFSETQ. This CDR3 reads CASSLRPGQGGEKLFF. CDR3 sequence (DNA): TGCGCCAGCAGCTTACGACCGGGACAGGGAGGCGAAAAACTGTTTTTT.

This clone appeared a few times. V usage is TRBV5-1 and J usage is TRBJ2-3; D possibly corresponds to TRBD2 (5 bases). Germline loops: CDR1 SGHRS, CDR2 YFSETQ. The CDR3 loop spans 14 amino acids. V was trimmed by 3 bases and J by 5 bases, leaving 13 bases between them. The CDR3 is CASSSLGDGDTQYF. CDR3 bases: TGCGCCAGCAGCTCACTCGGGGATGGAGATACGCAGTATTTT.

V usage is TRBV6-5 and J usage is TRBJ1-2, with D possibly matching TRBD1 (5 bases). The CDR3 consists of 13 residues. Per germline, CDR1 MNHEY and CDR2 SVGAGI. V was shortened by 3 bases and J by 5 bases, with 10 bases between the two germline ends. CDR3 amino acids: CASSYREGYGYTF. CDR3 nucleotide sequence: TGTGCCAGCAGTTATCGGGAGGGGTATGGCTACACCTTC.

V is TRBV19 and J is TRBJ1-1, with D possibly matching TRBD1 (5 bases). Germline loops: CDR1 LNHDA, CDR2 SQIVND (reference sequence). The CDR3 spans 14 residues. V lost 7 bases, J lost 4 bases, and 16 bases lay in between. The CDR3 DNA sequence: TGTGCCAGTATTTATACGGGGGGAGCCACTGAAGCTTTCTTT. This gives the protein CASIYTGGATEAFF.

The chain carries TRBV2 and TRBJ1-6; D is unclear. The V end lost 2 bases, the J end lost 7 bases, and 12 bases lay between the germline ends. Germline lookup yields CDR1 SNHLY and CDR2 FYNNEI. This CDR3 contains 15 residues. The CDR3 nucleotides read TGTGCCAGCAGTGAAAACGGTTCGAAGAATTCACCCCTCCACTTT. Protein sequence: CASSENGSKNSPLHF.

The chain uses TRBV11-2 and TRBJ2-4; D is possibly TRBD2 (6 bases). This CDR3 region has 15 residues. Germline CDR1 SGHAT, CDR2 FQNNGV. Trimming pared 5 bases from V and 6 bases from J, leaving 17 bases between. This chain's CDR3 is CASSHYGRGTNIQYF. For the CDR3, the DNA is TGTGCCAGCAGCCATTATGGGCGGGGTACAAACATTCAGTACTTC.

This sequence joins TRBV5-1 and TRBJ1-4; D may be TRBD1 (5 bases). Trimming took off 3 bases at V and 2 bases at J, with 14 bases between the two ends. The CDR3 has 16 amino acids. CDR1 is SGHRS, CDR2 YFSETQ, per germline. CDR3 DNA: TGCGCCAGCAGCTCGACGACAGACGCCACTAATGAAAAACTGTTTTTT. Protein: CASSSTTDATNEKLFF.

The chain uses TRBV7-9 and TRBJ1-1, with D possibly TRBD1 on 5 matching bases. The V end was cut by 5 bases, the J end by 12 bases, with 16 bases between. Germline V gene lookup returns CDR1 SEHNR and CDR2 FQNEAQ (reference sequence). There are 12 residues in the CDR3. CDR3 region: CASSPQGVRTFF. DNA for the CDR3: TGTGCCAGCAGCCCCCAGGGCGTCAGAACTTTCTTT.

This clone was seen only a few times. The V and J genes are TRBV10-3 and TRBJ2-3, with D tentatively TRBD1 (5 bases). V lost 4 bases, J lost 5 bases, and 16 bases lay in between. Germline V gene lookup returns CDR1 ENHRY and CDR2 SYGVKD. The CDR3 length is 15 residues. DNA for the CDR3: TGTGCCATCAGTGGGCGGACGGAAAGGGGAGATACGCAGTATTTT. Amino acids: CAISGRTERGDTQYF.

The chain recombines TRBV5-1 with TRBJ1-1; 10 bases map to TRBD1. This CDR3 contains 15 residues. With V trimmed by 4 bases and J by 0 bases, 3 bases remained unmatched. CDR1 is SGHRS and CDR2 is YFSETQ in the germline V gene. CDR3 in DNA: TGCGCCAGCAGCCCGGGACAGGGGATGAACACTGAAGCTTTCTTT. This sequence encodes CASSPGQGMNTEAFF.